This T cell receptor (beta chain) was recovered during a study of T cells in Graves' hyperthyroidism and ophthalmopathy. This clonotype has a count of ten or more. Its antigen is still unknown. Uncontrolled infection, other autoimmune disease, pregnancy or lactation led to exclusion. Every diagnosis used clinical symptoms, serum thyroxine and TRAb, thyroid ultrasound and orbital computed tomography. Template material for amplifying TCR beta CDR3 regions consisted of RNA transcripts. The primer set for the first-round RT-PCR of the TCR CDR3 was HTBI. MiXCR, run by TCRdb on the multiplex PCR reads, gives a single entry per CDR3 protein. The sample holds about 290,000 distinct CDR3 sequences; approximately 13% are singletons and the top ten take roughly 8.2%. CDR1 and CDR2 from the germline V gene are KGHSH and LQKENI. Trimming shortened V by 9 bases and J by 3 bases, and 12 bases separated the two germline ends. The CDR3 covers 13 residues.

Whole-study results and caveats: Most thyroid clonotypes that were expanded above 0.001 also turned up in blood. In the analysis, a 13 V-J model separated ophthalmopathy from stable hyperthyroidism.

Sequencing used blood. This receptor was obtained from a woman aged 40 to 50 with Graves' hyperthyroidism. The chain employs TRBV18 and TRBJ1-5, with D maybe TRBD1 (5 bases). The CDR3 region has the DNA TGTGCCAGTTCATGGGGCTCCAATCAGCCCCAGCATTTT. Translated, it gives CASSWGSNQPQHF.